The source of this TCR beta chain is a study of cytomegalovirus exposure and HLA in healthy donors. Study as a whole: A data release that came early held about 89 million unique TCRs from HLA-typed donors. Findings and caveats of the study: The majority of TCR sequences were rare, yet some public TCRs appeared in many donors.

Germline CDR1 and CDR2: MGHRA and YSYEKL. The CDR3 loop spans 11 amino acids. V lost 4 bases and J lost 6, with 7 bases in between. Concerning this clone itself: Antigen: not known.

Primers for the PCR totalled 60 Vbeta and 13 Jbeta. The protocol was immunoSEQ multiplex PCR, while the TCRdb copy is restricted to in-frame clones and leaves out a portion. The repertoire holds about 110,000 clones, approximately 80% seen once, with 2.5% to 3.5% in the top ten. The chain is built from TRBV4-1 and TRBJ2-7; D gene unclear. Sequencing was carried out using PBMCs. The origin of this receptor is a woman younger than 30 in good health and CMV-seropositive. The CDR3 region is CASSRGSEQYF. CDR3 nucleotides: TGCGCCAGCAGCCGTGGCAGCGAGCAGTACTTC.